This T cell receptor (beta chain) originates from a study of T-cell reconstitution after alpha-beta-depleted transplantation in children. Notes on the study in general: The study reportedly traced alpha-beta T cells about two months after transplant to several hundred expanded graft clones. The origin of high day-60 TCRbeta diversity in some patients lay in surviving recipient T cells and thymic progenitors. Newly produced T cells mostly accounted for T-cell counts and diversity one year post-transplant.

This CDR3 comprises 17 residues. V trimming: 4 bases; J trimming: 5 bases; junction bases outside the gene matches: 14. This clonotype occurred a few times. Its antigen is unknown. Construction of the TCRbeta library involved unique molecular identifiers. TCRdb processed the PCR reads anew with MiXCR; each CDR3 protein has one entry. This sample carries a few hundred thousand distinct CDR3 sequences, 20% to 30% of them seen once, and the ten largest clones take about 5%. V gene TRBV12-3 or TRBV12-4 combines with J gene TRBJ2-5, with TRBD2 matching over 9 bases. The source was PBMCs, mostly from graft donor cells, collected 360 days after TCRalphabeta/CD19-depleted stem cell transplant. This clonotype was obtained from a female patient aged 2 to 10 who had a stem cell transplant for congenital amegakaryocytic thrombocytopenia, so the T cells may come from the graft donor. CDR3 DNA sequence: TGTGCCAGCAGTTCGGGGGTGACAGCGGGGGGTCGGGAGACCCAGTACTTC. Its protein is CASSSGVTAGGRETQYF.